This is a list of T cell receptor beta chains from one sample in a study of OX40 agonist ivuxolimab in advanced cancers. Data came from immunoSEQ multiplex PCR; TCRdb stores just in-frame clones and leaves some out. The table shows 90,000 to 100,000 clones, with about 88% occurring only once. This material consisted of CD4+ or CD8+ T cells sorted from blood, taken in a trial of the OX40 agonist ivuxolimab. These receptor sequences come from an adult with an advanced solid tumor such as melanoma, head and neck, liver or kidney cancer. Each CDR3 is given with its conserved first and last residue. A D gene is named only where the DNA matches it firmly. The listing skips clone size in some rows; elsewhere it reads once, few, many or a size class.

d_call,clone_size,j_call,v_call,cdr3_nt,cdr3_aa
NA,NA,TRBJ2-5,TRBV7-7,TGTGCCAGCAGTCCAAACGGAGGCCTGGAGACCCAGTACTTC,CASSPNGGLETQYF
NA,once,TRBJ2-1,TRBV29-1,TGCAGCGTGGGGGACTCCTACAATGAGCAGTTCTTC,CSVGDSYNEQFF
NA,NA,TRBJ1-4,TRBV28,TGTGCCAGCGCTACCCAACCGGGGGCAGAAAAACTGTTTTTT,CASATQPGAEKLFF
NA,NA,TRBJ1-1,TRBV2,TGTGCCAGCAGTGAACGGGGGGGGTACACTGAAGCTTTCTTT,CASSERGGYTEAFF
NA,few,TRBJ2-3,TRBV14,TGTGCCAGCAGCCGTAATTGGGCACTAGATAGGCATCATACGCAGTATTTT,CASSRNWALDRHHTQYF
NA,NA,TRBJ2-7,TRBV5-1,TGCGCCAGCAGCTTTGAGGGGATCACCGGGGCCGAGCAGTACTTC,CASSFEGITGAEQYF
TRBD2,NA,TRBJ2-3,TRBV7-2,TGTGCCAGCAGCTCCAAAACTAGCGGGAGGGCCGGTGATACGCAGTATTTT,CASSSKTSGRAGDTQYF
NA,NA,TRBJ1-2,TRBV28,TGTGCCAGCAGGCTCACAAGAACCGGGCTCCGCTACACCTTC,CASRLTRTGLRYTF
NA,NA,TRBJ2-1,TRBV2,TGTGCCAGCAGTGAAAGGCCGGAGGGTGAGCAGTTCTTC,CASSERPEGEQFF
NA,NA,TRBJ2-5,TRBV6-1,TGTGCCAGCAGTGTCAGCCCGGCATTGGAGACCCAGTACTTC,CASSVSPALETQYF
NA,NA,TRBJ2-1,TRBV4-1,TGCGCCAGCAGAAAAAGTTACTCTTACAATGAGCAGTTCTTC,CASRKSYSYNEQFF
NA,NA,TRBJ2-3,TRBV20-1,TGCAGTGCTACACGGTCAGATACGCAGTATTTT,CSATRSDTQYF
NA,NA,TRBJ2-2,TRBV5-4,TGTGCCAGCAGCTTCCGCTCTCGGAGCAGGGCAGCGAACACCGGGGAGCTGTTTTTT,CASSFRSRSRAANTGELFF
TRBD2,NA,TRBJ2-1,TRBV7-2,TGCATTGGGACTAGCGGGAGTGAGCAGTTCTTC,CIGTSGSEQFF
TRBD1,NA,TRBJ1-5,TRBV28,TGTGCCAGCAGATCAGGGGGCCGGGCGGATCAGCCCCAGCATTTT,CASRSGGRADQPQHF
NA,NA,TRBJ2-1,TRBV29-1,TGCAGCGTTGGGAGCGGTACGGTCTACAATGAGCAGTTCTTC,CSVGSGTVYNEQFF
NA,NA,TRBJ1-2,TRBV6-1,TGTGCCAGCAGTGAACAACCCCCCAGTAACGCTAACTATGGCTACACCTTC,CASSEQPPSNANYGYTF
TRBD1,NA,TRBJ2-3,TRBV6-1,TGTGCCAGTGGGGACAGGAGGTGGGGAGATACGCAGTATTTT,CASGDRRWGDTQYF
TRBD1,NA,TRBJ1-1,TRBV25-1,TGTGCCAGCAAGGGGGCAGGGTCCACTGAAGCTTTCTTT,CASKGAGSTEAFF
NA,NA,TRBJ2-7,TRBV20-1,TGCAGTGCTTTATCCTTAGACGAGCAGTACTTC,CSALSLDEQYF
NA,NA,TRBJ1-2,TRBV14,TGTGCCAGCAGCCCCCTGAACTTTGAGAGTGGCTACACCTTC,CASSPLNFESGYTF
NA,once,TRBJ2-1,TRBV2,TGTGCCAGCCAGCGGGTAGACAATGAGCAGTTCTTC,CASQRVDNEQFF
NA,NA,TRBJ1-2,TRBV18,TGTGCCAGCTCACTCGACCAGGGCCTCTATGGCTACACCTTC,CASSLDQGLYGYTF
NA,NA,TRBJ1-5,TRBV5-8,TGTGCCAGCAGCTTGGGACGACAGACAGATAGCAATCAGCCCCAGCATTTT,CASSLGRQTDSNQPQHF
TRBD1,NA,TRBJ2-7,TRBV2,TGTGCCGCAGGAGAGGACAGGTTTGGATACGAGCAGTACTTC,CAAGEDRFGYEQYF
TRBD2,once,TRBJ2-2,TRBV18,TGTGCCAGCTCATTGCTAGCGGGTCGGTTCGGGGAGCTGTTTTTT,CASSLLAGRFGELFF
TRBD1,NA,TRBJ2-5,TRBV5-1,TGCGCCAGCAGTTCCACAGGGGGTTACCAAGAGACCCAGTACTTC,CASSSTGGYQETQYF
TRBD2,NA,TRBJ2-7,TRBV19,TGTGCCAGTAGTATCGCTAGCGGGATGGGATCTACCTACGAGCAGTACTTC,CASSIASGMGSTYEQYF
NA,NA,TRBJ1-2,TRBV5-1,TGCGCCAGCAGCCCCAAACCGCTCGGGCAGGGGAACAGTGGCTACACCTTC,CASSPKPLGQGNSGYTF
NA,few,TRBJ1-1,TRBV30,TGTGCCTGCCAAGGGGAGGGCACTGAAGCTTTCTTT,CACQGEGTEAFF
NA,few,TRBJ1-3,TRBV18,TGTGCCAGCTCAGGGGACCACGCTGACACCATATATTTT,CASSGDHADTIYF
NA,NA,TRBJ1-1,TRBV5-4,TGTGCCAGCAGCTTGGTAGGCGTTCACACTGAAGCTTTCTTT,CASSLVGVHTEAFF
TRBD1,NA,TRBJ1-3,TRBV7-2,TGTGCCAGCAGCTCCCCGGGACAGGGGATTCTCTCTGGAAACACCATATATTTT,CASSSPGQGILSGNTIYF
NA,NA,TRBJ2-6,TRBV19,TGTGCCAGTAGTGAAAGCTCTGGGGCCAACGTCCTGACTTTC,CASSESSGANVLTF
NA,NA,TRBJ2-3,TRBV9,TGTGCCAGCAGCGTAGCCAGCACAGATACGCAGTATTTT,CASSVASTDTQYF
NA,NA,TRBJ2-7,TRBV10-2,TGCGCCAGCAAGGCAGGGGCAGCCTACGAGCAGTACTTC,CASKAGAAYEQYF
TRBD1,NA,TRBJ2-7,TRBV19,TGTGCCAGTAGTATGTCCGGGACAGGATCTATCTCCTACGAGCAGTACTTC,CASSMSGTGSISYEQYF
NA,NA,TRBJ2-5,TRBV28,TGTGCCAGCAGTTCGACCGGCGGGGTGCCCCAAGAGACCCAGTACTTC,CASSSTGGVPQETQYF
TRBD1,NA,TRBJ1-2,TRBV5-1,TGCGCCAGCAGCTTTCCCGGGACAGGGGGCAACAACTATGGCTACACCTTC,CASSFPGTGGNNYGYTF
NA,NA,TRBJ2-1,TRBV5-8,TGTGCCAGCAGCTCCCTCGGGAGCTCCTACAATGAGCAGTTCTTC,CASSSLGSSYNEQFF
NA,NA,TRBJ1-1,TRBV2,TGTGCCAGCAGTGCCGGGGGCAGGAGGGCTTTCTTT,CASSAGGRRAFF
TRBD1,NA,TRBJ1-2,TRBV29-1,TGCAGCGCCCGTCCCCAAACAGGGGTTGGCTACACCTTC,CSARPQTGVGYTF